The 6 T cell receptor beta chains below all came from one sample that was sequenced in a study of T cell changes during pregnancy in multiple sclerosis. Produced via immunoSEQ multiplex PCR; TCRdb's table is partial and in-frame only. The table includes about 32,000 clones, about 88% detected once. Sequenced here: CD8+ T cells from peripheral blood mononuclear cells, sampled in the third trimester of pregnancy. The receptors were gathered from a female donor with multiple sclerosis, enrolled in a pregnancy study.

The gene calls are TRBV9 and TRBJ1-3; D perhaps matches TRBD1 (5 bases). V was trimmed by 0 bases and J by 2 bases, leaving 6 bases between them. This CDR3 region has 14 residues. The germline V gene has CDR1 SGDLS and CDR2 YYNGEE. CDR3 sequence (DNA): TGTGCCAGCAGCGTAGACAGGACTGGAAACACCATATATTTT. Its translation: CASSVDRTGNTIYF. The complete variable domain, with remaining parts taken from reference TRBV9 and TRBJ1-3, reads DSGVTQTPKHLITATGQRVTLRCSPRSGDLSVYWYQQSLDQGLQFLIQYYNGEERAKGNILERFSAQQFPDLHSELNLSSLELGDSALYFCASSVDRTGNTIYFGEGSWLTVV.

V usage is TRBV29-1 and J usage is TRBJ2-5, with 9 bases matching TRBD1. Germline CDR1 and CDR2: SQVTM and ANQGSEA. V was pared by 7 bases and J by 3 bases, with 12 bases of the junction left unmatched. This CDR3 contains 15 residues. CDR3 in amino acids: CSALRGQGSEETQYF. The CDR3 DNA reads TGCAGCGCCTTAAGAGGACAGGGGAGCGAAGAGACCCAGTACTTC.

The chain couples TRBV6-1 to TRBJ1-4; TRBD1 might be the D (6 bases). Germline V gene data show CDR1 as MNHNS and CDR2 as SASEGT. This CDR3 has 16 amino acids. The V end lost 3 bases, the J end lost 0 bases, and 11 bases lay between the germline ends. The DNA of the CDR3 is TGTGCCAGCAGTGACGGGCGGACAGCAACTAATGAAAAACTGTTTTTT. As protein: CASSDGRTATNEKLFF.

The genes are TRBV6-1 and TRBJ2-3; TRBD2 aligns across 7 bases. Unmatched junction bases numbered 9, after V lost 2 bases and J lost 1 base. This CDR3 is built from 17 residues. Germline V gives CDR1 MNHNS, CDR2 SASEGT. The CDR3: CASSETPGGGGTDTQYF. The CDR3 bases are TGTGCCAGCAGTGAAACCCCGGGAGGCGGGGGCACAGATACGCAGTATTTT.

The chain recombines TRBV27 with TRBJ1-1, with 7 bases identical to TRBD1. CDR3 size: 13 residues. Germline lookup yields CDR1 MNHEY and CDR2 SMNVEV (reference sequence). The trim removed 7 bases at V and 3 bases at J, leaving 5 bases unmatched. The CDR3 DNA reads TGTGCCAGCAAGACGACAGGGTACACTGAAGCTTTCTTT. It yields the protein CASKTTGYTEAFF.

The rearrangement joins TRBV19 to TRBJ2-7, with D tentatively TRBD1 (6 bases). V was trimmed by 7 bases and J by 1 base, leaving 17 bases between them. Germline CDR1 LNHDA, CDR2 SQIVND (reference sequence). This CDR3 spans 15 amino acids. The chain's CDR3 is CASNQDRRSSYEQYF. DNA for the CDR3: TGTGCCAGTAATCAGGACAGAAGATCATCCTACGAGCAGTACTTC.